This record concerns one T cell receptor (beta chain) sequence. What it recognizes is unknown. With V trimmed by 6 bases and J by 1 base, 7 bases remained unmatched. Germline assignment: CDR1 MNHEY and CDR2 SMNVEV (reference sequence). The CDR3 is 16 residues long. This record belongs to a study of cytomegalovirus exposure and HLA in healthy donors. PCR amplification relied on 60 Vbeta primers (plus 13 Jbeta primers). Here immunoSEQ multiplex PCR was the method, and the copy in TCRdb shows in-frame clones only, minus some. The repertoire holds about 160,000 clones, with about 80% as singletons. Notes on the study in general: Trimming of TCR beta V- and J-genes showed a link, identified in a later analysis, to a missense DCLRE1C variant.

The sequence was collected from a girl aged 10 to 17 in good health and CMV-seropositive. This chain joins TRBV27 and TRBJ2-5; the match to TRBD2 covers 11 bases. The sequenced sample consisted of PBMCs. The CDR3, as DNA: TGTGCCAGCAGGGGGGGGACTAGCGGAATCCAAGAGACCCAGTACTTC. Encoded protein: CASRGGTSGIQETQYF.